The 5 T cell receptor beta chains in this list originate from one sample, sequenced in a study of cytomegalovirus exposure and HLA in healthy donors. Repertoires were generated with immunoSEQ multiplex PCR, while TCRdb's copy carries only in-frame clones and drops some. The sample consists of 260,000 or so clones, around 91% of them appearing once. The specimen was PBMCs. The receptor set was obtained from a woman in her thirties in good health and CMV-seronegative.

The gene calls are TRBV4-3 and TRBJ2-7; the match to TRBD2 covers 12 bases. The trim removed 1 base at V and 4 bases at J, leaving 5 bases unmatched. The CDR3 is 16 residues long. Germline V gene lookup returns CDR1 LGHNA and CDR2 YSLEER. CDR3 protein: CASSQATSGSMYEQYF. DNA for the CDR3: TGCGCCAGCAGCCAAGCGACTAGCGGGAGTATGTACGAGCAGTACTTC.

The V call is TRBV4-3, the J call TRBJ2-3, with no clear D. CDR3 length equals 14 residues. The germline V gene encodes CDR1 LGHNA and CDR2 YSLEER. V dropped 1 base and J dropped 14 bases, with 19 bases sitting between them. The CDR3 nucleotides are TGCGCCAGCAGCCAAGCTGGCCAAAATTCCCCAATGTATTTT. Residues: CASSQAGQNSPMYF.

V usage is TRBV7-3 and J usage is TRBJ2-1; D call uncertain. Germline V gives CDR1 SGHTA, CDR2 FQGTGA. Between the trimmed V and J ends, which lost 5 bases and 8 bases, there was a span of 13 bases. The CDR3 covers 13 residues. The CDR3 spells CASSPTFLDEQFF. In DNA, the CDR3 is TGTGCCAGCAGCCCCACTTTTCTGGATGAGCAGTTCTTC.

This clone has more than one count but fewer than ten. This CDR3 is CASSPFLAKNIQYF. The CDR3 DNA reads as TGTGCCAGCAGCCCATTCTTAGCCAAAAACATTCAGTACTTC. The V and J genes are TRBV11-3 and TRBJ2-4; D call uncertain. This CDR3 is 14 amino acids long. CDR1 and CDR2 (germline): SGHNT, YENEEA. The ends were cut back, 5 bases at V and 0 bases at J, with 8 bases in the middle. The variable domain in full, with the rest retrieved from reference TRBV11-3 and TRBJ2-4, is EAGVVQSPRYKIIEKKQPVAFWCNPISGHNTLYWYLQNLGQGPELLIRYENEEAVDDSQLPKDRFSAERLKGVDSTLKIQPAELGDSAVYLCASSPFLAKNIQYFGAGTRLSVL.

This chain uses TRBV9 with TRBJ2-3; possibly TRBD2 for D (6 bases). Germline lookup yields CDR1 SGDLS and CDR2 YYNGEE. V dropped 2 bases and J dropped 3 bases, with 13 bases sitting between them. The CDR3 has 15 amino acids. This CDR3 reads CASSVARLGTDTQYF. CDR3 in DNA: TGTGCCAGCAGCGTTGCCAGACTAGGGACAGATACGCAGTATTTT. Full variable domain (remainder filled in from reference TRBV9 and TRBJ2-3): DSGVTQTPKHLITATGQRVTLRCSPRSGDLSVYWYQQSLDQGLQFLIQYYNGEERAKGNILERFSAQQFPDLHSELNLSSLELGDSALYFCASSVARLGTDTQYFGPGTRLTVL.